The 22 T cell receptor beta chains presented below share a single source sample, sequenced in a study of shared clonotypes between healthy human individuals. Repertoires were generated with immunoSEQ multiplex PCR, while TCRdb's copy carries only in-frame clones and drops some. The table lists hundreds of thousands of clones, roughly four fifths of them singletons. What was sequenced was PBMCs. The receptors were gathered from a woman in her thirties or forties in good health. Some clones in this sample may be carry-over from other donors' samples.

This clone was recorded a few times. Other DNA sequences in this sample translate to the same CDR3. The chain joins TRBV7-3 to TRBJ2-2; 8 nucleotides match TRBD1. Germline CDR1 SGHTA, CDR2 FQGTGA. This CDR3 region has 14 residues. After removal of 1 base from V and 5 bases from J, the junction contained 0 bases not matched to a gene. For the CDR3, the DNA is TGTGCCAGCAGCTTAAACAGGGGGACCGGGGAGCTGTTTTTT. As protein: CASSLNRGTGELFF.

The chain combines TRBV7-3 with TRBJ2-3, with D perhaps TRBD1 or TRBD2 (5 bases each). Germline values: CDR1 SGHTA, CDR2 FQGTGA. Trimming removed 2 bases from V and 3 bases from J, with 12 bases in between. The CDR3 totals 15 residues. DNA of the CDR3: TGTGCCAGCAGCTTAGGGGGAGCTGTGACAGATACGCAGTATTTT. It is translated as CASSLGGAVTDTQYF.

The V and J genes are TRBV19 and TRBJ2-3, with 7 bases fitting TRBD2. CDR1 and CDR2 (germline): LNHDA, SQIVND (reference sequence). There are 15 residues in the CDR3. J lost 2 bases, V lost 8 bases, and 10 bases had no gene match. The CDR3 reads CASSTRLAITDTQYF. CDR3 bases: TGTGCCAGTTCGACTCGACTAGCCATCACAGATACGCAGTATTTT.

The chain joins TRBV4-1 to TRBJ1-6; maybe TRBD1 (6 bases). Germline V gives CDR1 MGHRA, CDR2 YSYEKL. The CDR3 covers 17 residues. Trimming left V 1 base short and J 10 bases short, with 20 bases between. The CDR3: CASSQVGGSRGSSPLHF. In DNA, the CDR3 is TGCGCCAGCAGCCAAGTGGGGGGAAGCAGGGGATCCTCACCCCTCCACTTT.

V usage is TRBV7-2 and J usage is TRBJ2-5; D tentatively reads TRBD1 or TRBD2 (5 bases each). The V end was cut by 3 bases, the J end by 1 base, with 12 bases between. The CDR3 consists of 15 residues. The germline V gene encodes CDR1 SGHTA and CDR2 FQGNSA. The CDR3 nucleotides read TGTGCCAGCAGCTTGTCGGGACGCTCCCAAGAGACCCAGTACTTC. It encodes CASSLSGRSQETQYF.

The rearrangement links TRBV7-9 to TRBJ2-5; no clear D. Trimming pared 5 bases from V and 5 bases from J, leaving 9 bases between. The germline gives CDR1 SEHNR, CDR2 FQNEAQ (reference sequence). The CDR3 is made up of 12 amino acids. The DNA of the CDR3 is TGTGCCAGCAGCCCGGTGTGGGAGACCCAGTACTTC. Encoded protein: CASSPVWETQYF.

The chain joins TRBV9 to TRBJ2-7; 8 bases agree with TRBD2. Germline-derived CDR1 and CDR2 are SGDLS and YYNGEE. After removal of 10 bases from V and 4 bases from J, the junction contained 19 bases not matched to a gene. The length of the CDR3 is 16 residues. In DNA form, the CDR3 reads TGTGCCTCGGCCTCCGGGGGTGGACGGGAGGGGTACGAGCAGTACTTC. It is translated as CASASGGGREGYEQYF.

This clone was seen at least ten times. The rearrangement uses TRBV30 and TRBJ1-6, with D unclear. The CDR3 is 13 amino acids. V was pared by 4 bases and J by 8 bases, with 12 bases between. From germline, CDR1 is GTSNPN and CDR2 SVGIG (reference sequence). CDR3 region: CAWNLAVHSPLHF. As DNA, the CDR3 is TGTGCCTGGAATTTGGCAGTACATTCACCCCTCCACTTT.

The genes are TRBV15 and TRBJ1-2, with D uncertain. V lost 5 bases, J lost 0 bases, and 4 bases lay in between. The CDR3 covers 12 residues. From germline, CDR1 is LNHNV and CDR2 YYDKDF (reference sequence). As DNA, the CDR3 is TGTGCCACCAGCTTCTCTAACTATGGCTACACCTTC. It is translated as CATSFSNYGYTF. The variable domain in full, completed from reference TRBV15 and TRBJ1-2, reads DAMVIQNPRYQVTQFGKPVTLSCSQTLNHNVMYWYQQKSSQAPKLLFHYYDKDFNNEADTPDNFQSRRPNTSFCFLDIRSPGLGDTAMYLCATSFSNYGYTFGSGTRLTVV.

J is TRBJ1-5 and V is TRBV27, with D possibly TRBD1 on 6 matching bases. V lost 5 bases to trimming and J lost 5 bases, with 16 bases between them. The CDR3 sequence is 15 residues long. Looked up from germline, CDR1 is MNHEY and CDR2 is SMNVEV (reference sequence). CDR3 region: CASSTRTVWDQPQHF. CDR3 sequence (DNA): TGTGCCAGCAGTACACGGACAGTTTGGGATCAGCCCCAGCATTTT.

The chain recombines TRBV6-1 with TRBJ2-3; 9 nucleotides align to TRBD2. The CDR3 contains 15 residues. V gave up 6 bases and J gave up 0 bases; unmatched junction bases: 4. In germline, CDR1 is MNHNS, CDR2 SASEGT. Written as DNA, the CDR3 is TGTGCCAGCAGCGCTACTAGCGGGAGCACAGATACGCAGTATTTT. As protein: CASSATSGSTDTQYF.

Concerning this clone: Other DNA sequences in the same sample also yield this CDR3. The genes are TRBV28 and TRBJ2-7; 10 bases fit TRBD1. J lost 2 bases, V lost 4 bases, and 2 bases had no gene match. Germline V gene data show CDR1 as MDHEN and CDR2 as SYDVKM. This CDR3 is 14 amino acids long. The CDR3 spells CASSSGQGAYEQYF. The CDR3 DNA reads TGTGCCAGCAGTTCTGGACAGGGGGCCTACGAGCAGTACTTC. Filled out from reference TRBV28 and TRBJ2-7, the complete variable domain reads DVKVTQSSRYLVKRTGEKVFLECVQDMDHENMFWYRQDPGLGLRLIYFSYDVKMKEKGDIPEGYSVSREKKERFSLILESASTNQTSMYLCASSSGQGAYEQYFGPGTRLTVT.

The V call is TRBV2, the J call TRBJ1-1; TRBD1 might be the D (5 bases). Germline CDR1 is SNHLY and CDR2 is FYNNEI. The ends were cut back, 6 bases at V and 8 bases at J, with 16 bases in the middle. The CDR3 covers 13 residues. Written as DNA, the CDR3 is TGTGCCAGCAGGCTGACAGTAGCTTCCGAAGCTTTCTTT. Protein product: CASRLTVASEAFF.

The V and J genes are TRBV19 and TRBJ2-2; 9 bases are shared with TRBD1. This CDR3 spans 17 amino acids. Germline CDR1 is LNHDA and CDR2 is SQIVND (reference sequence). Unmatched junction bases numbered 10, after V lost 7 bases and J lost 1 base. This chain's CDR3 is CASTYRGGQGNTGELFF. CDR3 coding DNA: TGTGCCAGTACCTACCGAGGGGGACAGGGGAACACCGGGGAGCTGTTTTTT.

The gene calls are TRBV10-1 and TRBJ2-3; 10 nucleotides align to TRBD2. CDR1 is WNHNN, CDR2 SYGVQD, per germline (reference sequence). The CDR3 spans 16 residues. V dropped 0 bases and J dropped 2; count of bases not matched to a gene: 2. CDR3: CASSESSGRNTDTQYF. The CDR3 coding sequence is TGCGCCAGCAGTGAGTCTAGCGGGAGGAACACAGATACGCAGTATTTT.

This clone was seen once. V and J are TRBV4-1 and TRBJ1-2, with D unclear. V lost 0 bases, J lost 7 bases, and 21 bases lay in between. Germline V gene data show CDR1 as MGHRA and CDR2 as YSYEKL. CDR3 length: 17 residues. CDR3 sequence reads: CASSQDNSALAYSGYTF. CDR3 bases: TGCGCCAGCAGCCAAGATAACTCCGCGCTGGCTTATAGTGGCTACACCTTC.

This chain uses TRBV18 with TRBJ1-5; D is unclear. Per germline, CDR1 KGHSH and CDR2 LQKENI. Trimming removed 4 bases from V and 0 bases from J, with 16 bases in between. This CDR3 is 17 amino acids long. CDR3 loop: CASSLEPRGYSNQPQHF. Written as DNA, the CDR3 is TGTGCCAGCTCACTAGAACCTCGGGGTTATAGCAATCAGCCCCAGCATTTT.

The V gene is TRBV9, the J gene TRBJ2-1; no reliable D call. V gave up 6 bases and J gave up 9 bases, with 22 bases separating them. CDR3 length: 15 residues. Germline CDR1 SGDLS, CDR2 YYNGEE. CDR3 in amino acids: CASTVSFTPSGEQFF. DNA for the CDR3: TGTGCCAGCACAGTAAGTTTCACCCCATCAGGTGAGCAGTTCTTC.

The rearrangement links TRBV19 to TRBJ1-1; the D is unclear. Deletions cut 1 base from V and 4 bases from J, with 10 bases between. Germline loops: CDR1 LNHDA, CDR2 SQIVND (reference sequence). The CDR3 is 14 amino acids. The DNA for the CDR3 is TGTGCCAGTAGTATAGTGGGCGGAGGCACTGAAGCTTTCTTT. Translated, it gives CASSIVGGGTEAFF.

A remark on this clone: A much more abundant neighbour one base away suggests this may be a read error. This specimen includes other DNA sequences encoding the same CDR3. V is TRBV2 and J is TRBJ2-2, with D unresolved. Trimming shortened V by 5 bases and J by 5 bases, and 3 bases separated the two germline ends. The CDR3 totals 11 residues. CDR1 and CDR2 from the germline V gene are SNHLY and FYNNEI. The CDR3 nucleotides are TGTGCCAGCAGTTATACCGGGGAGCTGTTTTTT. Translation: CASSYTGELFF.

With respect to this clone: This specimen includes other DNA sequences encoding the same CDR3. This chain uses TRBV5-5 with TRBJ2-7, with no clear D. The CDR3 runs to 13 residues. Per germline, CDR1 SGHKS and CDR2 YYEKEE (reference sequence). The V gene lost 0 bases and the J gene lost 0 bases, with 4 bases spanning the gap. The CDR3 reads CASSLASSYEQYF. The CDR3 DNA follows: TGTGCCAGCAGCTTGGCTAGCTCCTACGAGCAGTACTTC.

The chain combines TRBV5-4 with TRBJ1-1; D not certain. Germline V CDR1 and CDR2: SGHNT, YYREEE (reference sequence). The CDR3 is 15 amino acids. Deletions cut 4 bases from V and 1 base from J, with 14 bases between. In nucleotides, the CDR3 is TGTGCCAGCAGCGATCCTCGGGTCGGGAACACTGAAGCTTTCTTT. Protein: CASSDPRVGNTEAFF.